This T cell receptor beta chain came from a study of blood T cells in healthy people across ages. Then a second PCR, running roughly 7 to 11 cycles, was carried out with a sample-barcoded 5' primer and a J-beta primer mix. Each CDR3 protein is one row after TCRdb ran MiXCR on the 5' RACE reads. This table has about 780,000 distinct CDR3 sequences, roughly 25% appearing once. This clonotype occurred a few times. The CDR3 extends over 14 amino acids. Per germline, CDR1 MNHEY and CDR2 SVGEGT. V lost 4 bases, J lost 5 bases, and 13 bases lay in between. These data were also reused for a study on T cells of mothers and their children.

The sample taken for sequencing was blood. The genes are TRBV6-2 or TRBV6-3 and TRBJ2-3; D unresolved. This TCR was sampled from a boy aged 5-17 years in good health. CDR3 in amino acids: CASSSTGRKDTQYF. Written as DNA, the CDR3 is TGTGCCAGCAGTTCCACCGGACGAAAAGATACGCAGTATTTT.